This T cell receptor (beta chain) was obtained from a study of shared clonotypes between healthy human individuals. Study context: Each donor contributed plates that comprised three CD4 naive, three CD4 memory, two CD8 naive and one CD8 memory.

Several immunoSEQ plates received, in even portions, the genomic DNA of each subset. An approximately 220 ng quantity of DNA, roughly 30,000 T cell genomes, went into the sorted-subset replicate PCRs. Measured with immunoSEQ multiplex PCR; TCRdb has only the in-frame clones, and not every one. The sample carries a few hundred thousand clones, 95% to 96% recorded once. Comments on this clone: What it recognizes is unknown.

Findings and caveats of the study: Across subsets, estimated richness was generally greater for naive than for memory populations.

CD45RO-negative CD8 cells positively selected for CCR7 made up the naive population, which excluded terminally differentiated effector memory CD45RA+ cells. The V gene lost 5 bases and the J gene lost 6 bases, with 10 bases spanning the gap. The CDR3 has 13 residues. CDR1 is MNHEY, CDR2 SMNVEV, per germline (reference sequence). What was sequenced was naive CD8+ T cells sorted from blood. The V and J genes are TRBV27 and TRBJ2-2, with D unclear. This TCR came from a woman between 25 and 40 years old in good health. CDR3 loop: CASSLQVAGELFF. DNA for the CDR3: TGTGCCAGCAGTCTTCAGGTTGCCGGGGAGCTGTTTTTT.